These 26 T cell receptor beta chains were sequenced from one sample in a study of blood T cell repertoires in COVID-19. Profiled with immunoSEQ multiplex PCR; TCRdb holds only in-frame clones, not every one. The sample holds roughly 320,000 clones, 75% to 85% seen once. The material sequenced was peripheral blood. The receptors shown here come from a human donor in a cohort sampled during active COVID-19.

The chain couples TRBV15 to TRBJ2-7; D may be TRBD1 (5 bases). Germline assignment: CDR1 LNHNV and CDR2 YYDKDF (reference sequence). The CDR3 extends over 14 amino acids. Trimming shortened V by 2 bases and J by 5 bases, and 13 bases separated the two germline ends. The CDR3 spells CATSRKGQGDEQYF. DNA of the CDR3: TGTGCCACCAGCAGAAAAGGTCAGGGTGACGAGCAGTACTTC.

This clone is a singleton in its sample. The chain is built from TRBV7-8 and TRBJ2-1; 8 bases are a match to TRBD2. The CDR3 is 15 residues long. J gave up 0 bases and V 5 bases, and 3 bases lay outside the gene matches. In germline, CDR1 is SGHVS, CDR2 FQNEAQ. CDR3 loop: CASSPSGSSYNEQFF. CDR3 nucleotides: TGTGCCAGCAGCCCGAGCGGGAGCTCCTACAATGAGCAGTTCTTC. Drawing the rest from reference TRBV7-8 and TRBJ2-1, the complete variable domain is GAGVSQSPRYKVAKRGQDVALRCDPISGHVSLFWYQQALGQGPEFLTYFQNEAQLDKSGLPSDRFFAERPEGSVSTLKIQRTQQEDSAVYLCASSPSGSSYNEQFFGPGTRLTVL.

The table lists this clone with a few counts. The chain uses TRBV6-6 and TRBJ2-7; TRBD2 matches at 8 bases. Unmatched junction bases numbered 3, after V lost 8 bases and J lost 0 bases. The CDR3 contains 13 residues. Germline-derived CDR1 and CDR2 are MNHNY and SVGAGI (reference sequence). The CDR3 DNA is TGTGCCAGCGGTGCGGGGGGCTCCTACGAGCAGTACTTC. This gives the protein CASGAGGSYEQYF.

The rearrangement joins TRBV7-3 to TRBJ2-1; 14 positions agree with TRBD2. CDR1 and CDR2 from the germline V gene are SGHTA and FQGTGA. Unmatched junction bases numbered 12, after V lost 4 bases and J lost 4 bases. The CDR3 is 19 residues long. The CDR3 reads CASSSGLAGGSERYNEQFF. The CDR3 bases are TGTGCCAGCAGCTCCGGACTAGCGGGGGGATCCGAAAGATACAATGAGCAGTTCTTC.

The chain joins TRBV10-3 to TRBJ1-5; D is unclear. V lost 0 bases, J lost 1 base, and 4 bases lay in between. The CDR3 is made up of 14 amino acids. The germline V gene has CDR1 ENHRY and CDR2 SYGVKD. CDR3 in DNA: TGTGCCATCAGTGAGTCGGGCAGCAATCAGCCCCAGCATTTT. Encoded protein: CAISESGSNQPQHF.

Turning to this clone: Different DNA sequences within this sample yield the same CDR3. V usage is TRBV18 and J usage is TRBJ2-7, with 7 bases lining up with TRBD1. Germline trimming cut 3 bases from V and 1 base from J; bases unmatched to any gene: 3. The CDR3 runs 14 residues. Germline CDR1 and CDR2: KGHSH and LQKENI. CDR3 nucleotides: TGTGCCAGCTCACCGGACAGGTCTTCCTACGAGCAGTACTTC. Its translation is CASSPDRSSYEQYF.

The chain employs TRBV7-9 and TRBJ2-5, with D possibly matching TRBD2 (5 bases). This CDR3 spans 14 amino acids. V gave up 2 bases and J gave up 5 bases, with 12 bases separating them. The germline CDR1 and CDR2 sequences are SEHNR and FQNEAQ (reference sequence). CDR3 sequence (DNA): TGTGCCAGCAGCTTATACGGCGGCGGGGAGACCCAGTACTTC. Translating it yields CASSLYGGGETQYF.

V usage is TRBV23-1 and J usage is TRBJ1-5; no clear D. TRBV23-1 is an ORF for which the function is uncertain. V lost 1 base, J lost 7 bases, and 20 bases lay in between. The CDR3 length is 17 residues. The CDR3 bases are TGCGCCAGCAGTCAATTATTTCTTTGGGCGGCGGGACAGCCCCAGCATTTT. Translation: CASSQLFLWAAGQPQHF.

J is TRBJ2-3 and V is TRBV10-3; 14 positions match TRBD2. This CDR3 contains 17 residues. From germline, CDR1 is ENHRY and CDR2 SYGVKD. The J segment lost 6 bases and the V segment lost 3 bases, leaving 8 bases of the junction unmatched. In DNA, the CDR3 is TGTGCCATCAGTGACCTTGGGACTAGCGGGGGAGGGGATACGCAGTATTTT. It codes for CAISDLGTSGGGDTQYF.

The chain combines TRBV19 with TRBJ1-2; 7 nucleotides line up with TRBD1. V trimming: 7 bases; J trimming: 5 bases; junction bases outside the gene matches: 10. The CDR3 has 14 residues. CDR1 LNHDA and CDR2 SQIVND come from the germline V gene (reference sequence). The CDR3 DNA is TGTGCCAGTATACCCTGGGACAGACCTTATGGCTACACCTTC. Its translation is CASIPWDRPYGYTF.

This clone was seen a few times. The gene calls are TRBV7-2 and TRBJ2-5; the D gene is possibly TRBD1 (5 bases). CDR3 size: 15 residues. Trimming took off 3 bases at V and 5 bases at J, with 16 bases between the two ends. Germline V gene lookup returns CDR1 SGHTA and CDR2 FQGNSA. In DNA form, the CDR3 reads TGTGCCAGCAGCTTTCTCGGGCCTGGGGCGGAGACCCAGTACTTC. This codes for CASSFLGPGAETQYF.

The J gene is TRBJ1-3, the V gene TRBV24-1; weak D call: TRBD1 (5 bases). V lost 4 bases and J 3 bases, leaving 6 bases between the germline ends. Looked up from germline, CDR1 is KGHDR and CDR2 is SFDVKD. The length of the CDR3 is 13 residues. The CDR3 here is CATSEGLGNTIYF. Written as DNA, the CDR3 is TGTGCCACCAGTGAGGGGCTTGGAAACACCATATATTTT.

V usage is TRBV7-9 and J usage is TRBJ1-6, with TRBD1 matching 9 bases. Germline values: CDR1 SEHNR, CDR2 FQNEAQ (reference sequence). This CDR3 comprises 14 residues. The junction had 7 bases not matched to a gene; V was cut back by 11 bases and J by 5 bases. The CDR3: CAGGTGKNNSPLHF. Written as DNA, the CDR3 is TGTGCCGGGGGGACAGGGAAAAATAATTCACCCCTCCACTTT.

The V gene is TRBV2, the J gene TRBJ2-1; 7 bases fit TRBD1. This CDR3 spans 15 amino acids. Looked up from germline, CDR1 is SNHLY and CDR2 is FYNNEI. V shed 4 bases and J 1 base; nucleotides not matched to a gene: 4. As DNA, the CDR3 is TGTGCCAGCAGTGGGGGACAGCGATCCTACAATGAGCAGTTCTTC. Protein: CASSGGQRSYNEQFF.

This clone was detected only once. The J gene is TRBJ2-3, the V gene TRBV5-6; TRBD1 matches at 7 bases. Per germline, CDR1 SGHDT and CDR2 YYEEEE. After removal of 3 bases from V and 1 base from J, the junction contained 14 bases not matched to a gene. CDR3 length: 18 amino acids. The DNA of the CDR3 is TGTGCCAGCAGCTCGACTCCGGGACAGTTGATGGGCACAGATACGCAGTATTTT. Its protein product is CASSSTPGQLMGTDTQYF.

The chain combines TRBV7-2 with TRBJ1-4; D gene uncertain. Trimming removed 0 bases at V and 8 bases at J, with 13 bases between. This CDR3 comprises 15 residues. Germline CDR1 reads SGHTA; CDR2 reads FQGNSA. The DNA of the CDR3 is TGTGCCAGCAGCTTAGCTGTGGAGTACGGAGAAAAACTGTTTTTT. Translated: CASSLAVEYGEKLFF.

This rearrangement joins TRBV18 to TRBJ1-1; tentative D call: TRBD1 (6 bases). This CDR3 region has 14 residues. V was pared by 3 bases and J by 6 bases, with 14 bases between. Germline V gives CDR1 KGHSH, CDR2 LQKENI. The CDR3, as DNA: TGTGCCAGCTCACCCACAGGGAATGTCGCTGAAGCTTTCTTT. Translated, it gives CASSPTGNVAEAFF.

The rearrangement uses TRBV5-4 and TRBJ1-1; a weak D match, TRBD1 (5 bases). This CDR3 is built from 15 residues. Trimming pared 1 base from V and 5 bases from J, leaving 15 bases between. The germline V gene has CDR1 SGHNT and CDR2 YYREEE (reference sequence). CDR3 residues: CASSLFGGRRTEAFF. DNA of the CDR3: TGTGCCAGCAGCTTGTTCGGGGGGAGGAGGACTGAAGCTTTCTTT.

The chain links TRBV19 to TRBJ2-2; D is perhaps TRBD2 (6 bases). CDR3 length: 15 amino acids. CDR1 is LNHDA and CDR2 is SQIVND in the germline V gene (reference sequence). V was shortened by 5 bases and J by 5 bases, with 15 bases between the two germline ends. The CDR3, as DNA: TGTGCCAGTAGTCTGGGGCGGGGTTGGACCGGGGAGCTGTTTTTT. It encodes CASSLGRGWTGELFF.

The V and J genes are TRBV14 and TRBJ2-1; TRBD1 agrees at 9 bases. The CDR3 is 15 amino acids. V lost 4 bases, J lost 4 bases, and 5 bases stayed unmatched. Germline CDR1 reads SGHDN; CDR2 reads FVKESK. The CDR3 nucleotides are TGTGCCAGCAGCCCGCCGGGACAGGGTTACAATGAGCAGTTCTTC. This codes for CASSPPGQGYNEQFF.

The chain uses TRBV7-2 and TRBJ1-5; the match to TRBD1 covers 11 bases. Germline values: CDR1 SGHTA, CDR2 FQGNSA. V lost 6 bases to trimming and J lost 6 bases; unmatched junction nucleotides: 1. This CDR3 comprises 13 residues. CDR3 residues: CASSGQGAQPQHF. CDR3 in DNA: TGTGCCAGCAGTGGACAGGGGGCTCAGCCCCAGCATTTT.

The V and J genes are TRBV6-5 and TRBJ2-1; a weak D match, TRBD2 (6 bases). In germline, CDR1 is MNHEY, CDR2 SVGAGI. The V end lost 6 bases, the J end lost 7 bases, and 19 bases lay between the germline ends. This CDR3 contains 15 residues. The CDR3 reads CASRGRLVRRNEQFF. The CDR3 DNA is TGTGCCAGCAGGGGGCGACTAGTGAGAAGGAATGAGCAGTTCTTC.

This chain links TRBV5-1 with TRBJ1-1; TRBD1 matches 8 bases. V lost 4 bases to trimming and J lost 6 bases; unmatched junction nucleotides: 8. The CDR3 extends over 14 amino acids. CDR1 and CDR2 from the germline V gene are SGHRS and YFSETQ. The DNA for the CDR3 is TGCGCCAGCAGCGAAGGACAGGGAGGATCTGAAGCTTTCTTT. It translates to CASSEGQGGSEAFF.

The chain couples TRBV6-5 to TRBJ1-1, with a possible D match to TRBD1 (5 bases). This CDR3 is built from 15 residues. Per germline, CDR1 MNHEY and CDR2 SVGAGI. V was shortened by 2 bases and J by 1 base, with 11 bases between the two germline ends. The CDR3 sequence is CASSYPGRGNTEAFF. Here the CDR3 DNA reads TGTGCCAGCAGTTACCCGGGGAGGGGGAACACTGAAGCTTTCTTT.

The chain has TRBV7-9 and TRBJ2-7, with D hard to call. The CDR3 sequence is 15 residues long. V lost 2 bases to trimming and J lost 3 bases, with 14 bases between them. Germline loops: CDR1 SEHNR, CDR2 FQNEAQ (reference sequence). CDR3 sequence: CASSLFRPGGYEQYF. In DNA, the CDR3 is TGTGCCAGCAGCTTATTCCGCCCGGGTGGCTACGAGCAGTACTTC.

This clone was seen just once. The J gene is TRBJ1-6, the V gene TRBV18; D is undetermined. Trimming stripped 3 bases from V and 0 bases from J, with 6 bases between. CDR3 length: 15 amino acids. Germline CDR1 reads KGHSH; CDR2 reads LQKENI. The CDR3 here is CASSPLSSYNSPLHF. CDR3 nucleotide sequence: TGTGCCAGCTCACCGCTGAGCTCCTATAATTCACCCCTCCACTTT.